Shown below are 3 T cell receptor beta chains from a single sample sequenced in a study of regulatory dendritic cells for organ transplantation (dated by TCRdb to the late 2010s). The method was the immunoSEQ multiplex PCR assay. Imported from immuneACCESS, the table was reduced by TCRdb to in-frame sequences with V and J called. These copies leave out some clones; in studies compared against another copy, an unresolved V gene accounts for under half, and the cause of the remainder is not known. This sample lists 25,000 to 30,000 clones; under 90% were detected once. Clones ranked in the top ten supply 0.4% of the sample. Sequencing input: naive CD8+ T cells from blood. The cell subset or site label for this specimen denotes: CD45RA+ naive T cells. The source is a human donor in good health.

The rearrangement links TRBV19 to TRBJ1-5, with TRBD1 matching 7 bases. Germline assignment: CDR1 LNHDA and CDR2 SQIVND (reference sequence). The ends lost 9 bases at V and 0 bases at J; junction bases unmatched: 8. The CDR3 runs 15 residues. The CDR3 coding sequence is TGTGCCAGCCTCGAAGGGGGCCTTAGCAATCAGCCCCAGCATTTT. Translated: CASLEGGLSNQPQHF.

The count of this clone is one. The CDR3 reads CASSLEPSIMYEKLFF. The CDR3 DNA follows: TGTGCCAGCAGCTTAGAGCCTTCGATTATGTATGAAAAACTGTTTTTT. The chain employs TRBV11-1 and TRBJ1-4; D not certain. The ends were cut back, 1 base at V and 6 bases at J, with 15 bases in the middle. Germline CDR1 reads SGHAT; CDR2 reads FQDESV (reference sequence). CDR3 length: 16 amino acids.

This clone was seen more than once but under ten times. The chain links TRBV4-1 to TRBJ2-7, with 7 bases fitting TRBD1. The CDR3 covers 12 residues. CDR1 is MGHRA, CDR2 YSYEKL, per germline. J gave up 7 bases and V 5 bases, and 5 bases lay outside the gene matches. Here the CDR3 reads CASSIQGEEQYF. CDR3 bases: TGCGCCAGCAGCATCCAGGGGGAAGAGCAGTACTTC.